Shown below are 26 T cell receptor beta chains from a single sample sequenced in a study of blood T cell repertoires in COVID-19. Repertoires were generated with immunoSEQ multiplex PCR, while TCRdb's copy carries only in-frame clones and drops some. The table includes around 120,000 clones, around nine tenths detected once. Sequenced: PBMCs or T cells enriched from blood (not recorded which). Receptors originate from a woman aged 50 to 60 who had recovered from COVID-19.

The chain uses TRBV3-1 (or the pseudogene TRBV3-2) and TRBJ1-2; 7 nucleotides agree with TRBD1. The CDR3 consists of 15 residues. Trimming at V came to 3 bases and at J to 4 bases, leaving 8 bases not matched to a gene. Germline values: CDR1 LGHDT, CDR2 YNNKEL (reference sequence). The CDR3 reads CASSQYRGPSYGYTF. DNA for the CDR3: TGTGCCAGCAGCCAGTACAGGGGCCCGAGCTATGGCTACACCTTC.

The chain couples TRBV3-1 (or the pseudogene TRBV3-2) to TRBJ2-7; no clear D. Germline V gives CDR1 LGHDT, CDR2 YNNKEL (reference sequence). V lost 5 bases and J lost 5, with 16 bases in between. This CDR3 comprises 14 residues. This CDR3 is CASSTLTSGHEQYF. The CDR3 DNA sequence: TGTGCCAGCAGCACCCTGACGTCTGGGCACGAGCAGTACTTC.

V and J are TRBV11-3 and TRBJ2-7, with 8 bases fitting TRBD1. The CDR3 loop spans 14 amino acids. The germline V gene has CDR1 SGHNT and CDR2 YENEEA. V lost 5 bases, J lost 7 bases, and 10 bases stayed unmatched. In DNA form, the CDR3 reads TGTGCCAGCAGCCCCCGGACAGGGCATTTGGAGCAGTACTTC. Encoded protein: CASSPRTGHLEQYF.

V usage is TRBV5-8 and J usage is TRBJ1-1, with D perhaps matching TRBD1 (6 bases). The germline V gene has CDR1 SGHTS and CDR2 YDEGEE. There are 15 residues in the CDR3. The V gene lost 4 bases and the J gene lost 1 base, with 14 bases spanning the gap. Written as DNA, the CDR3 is TGTGCCAGCAGCAAAGGGACAAGGGGGAACACTGAAGCTTTCTTT. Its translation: CASSKGTRGNTEAFF.

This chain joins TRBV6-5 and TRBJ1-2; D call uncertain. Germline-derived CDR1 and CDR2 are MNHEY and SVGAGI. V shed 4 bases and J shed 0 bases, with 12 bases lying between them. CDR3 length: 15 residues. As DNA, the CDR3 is TGTGCCAGCAGTTTCTCCGGGGATCCTAACTATGGCTACACCTTC. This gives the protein CASSFSGDPNYGYTF.

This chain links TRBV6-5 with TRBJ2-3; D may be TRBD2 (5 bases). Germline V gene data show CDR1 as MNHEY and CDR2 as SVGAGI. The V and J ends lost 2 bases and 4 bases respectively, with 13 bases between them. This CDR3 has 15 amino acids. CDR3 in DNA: TGTGCCAGCAGTTACGGGAGTATGCGGGCAGATACGCAGTATTTT. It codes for CASSYGSMRADTQYF.

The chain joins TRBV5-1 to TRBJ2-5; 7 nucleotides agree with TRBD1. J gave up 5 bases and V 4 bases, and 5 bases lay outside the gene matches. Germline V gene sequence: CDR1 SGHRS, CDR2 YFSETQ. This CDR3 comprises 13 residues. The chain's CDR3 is CASSHGTAETQYF. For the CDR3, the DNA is TGCGCCAGCAGCCACGGGACAGCGGAGACCCAGTACTTC.

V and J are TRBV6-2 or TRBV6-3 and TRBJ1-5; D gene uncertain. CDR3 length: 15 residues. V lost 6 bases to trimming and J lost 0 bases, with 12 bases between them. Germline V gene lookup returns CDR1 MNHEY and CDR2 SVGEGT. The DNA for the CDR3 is TGTGCCAGCAGCCCCGGCGGATATAGCAATCAGCCCCAGCATTTT. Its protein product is CASSPGGYSNQPQHF.

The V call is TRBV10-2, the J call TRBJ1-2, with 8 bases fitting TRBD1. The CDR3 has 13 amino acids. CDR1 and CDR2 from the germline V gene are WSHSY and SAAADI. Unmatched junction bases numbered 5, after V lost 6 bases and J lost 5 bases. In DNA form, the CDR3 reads TGCGCCAGCAGCCGGGACAGGTCTTATGGCTACACCTTC. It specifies CASSRDRSYGYTF.

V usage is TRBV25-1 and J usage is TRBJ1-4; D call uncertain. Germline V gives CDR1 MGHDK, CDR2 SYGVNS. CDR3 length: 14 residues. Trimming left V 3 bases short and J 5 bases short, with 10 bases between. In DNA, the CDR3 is TGTGCCAGCAGTGATCACAACACAAATGAAAAACTGTTTTTT. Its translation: CASSDHNTNEKLFF.

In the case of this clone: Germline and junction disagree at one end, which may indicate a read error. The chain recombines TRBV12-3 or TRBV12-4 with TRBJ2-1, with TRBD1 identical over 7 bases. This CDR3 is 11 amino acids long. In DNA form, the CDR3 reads TGTGCCAGCAGTTTAGGACAGGGAGTAGTCTTC. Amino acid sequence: CASSLGQGVVF.

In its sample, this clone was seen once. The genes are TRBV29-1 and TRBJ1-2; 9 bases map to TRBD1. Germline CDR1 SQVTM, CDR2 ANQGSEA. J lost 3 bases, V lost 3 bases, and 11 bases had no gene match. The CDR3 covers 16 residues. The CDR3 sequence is CSVDRLPGQGDYGYTF. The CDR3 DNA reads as TGCAGCGTTGATCGGCTACCGGGACAGGGTGACTATGGCTACACCTTC.

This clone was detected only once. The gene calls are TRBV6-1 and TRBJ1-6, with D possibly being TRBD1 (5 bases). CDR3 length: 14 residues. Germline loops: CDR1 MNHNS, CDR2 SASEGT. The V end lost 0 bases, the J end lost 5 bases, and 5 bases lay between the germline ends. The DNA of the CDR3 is TGTGCCAGCAGTGAAGCAGGGGATAATTCACCCCTCCACTTT. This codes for CASSEAGDNSPLHF.

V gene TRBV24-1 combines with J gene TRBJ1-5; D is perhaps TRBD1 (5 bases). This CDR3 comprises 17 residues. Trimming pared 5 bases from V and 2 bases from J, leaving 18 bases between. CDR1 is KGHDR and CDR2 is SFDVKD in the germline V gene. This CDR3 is CATSVSGGDKGNQPQHF. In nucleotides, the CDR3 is TGTGCCACCAGTGTCTCCGGGGGGGATAAAGGCAATCAGCCCCAGCATTTT.

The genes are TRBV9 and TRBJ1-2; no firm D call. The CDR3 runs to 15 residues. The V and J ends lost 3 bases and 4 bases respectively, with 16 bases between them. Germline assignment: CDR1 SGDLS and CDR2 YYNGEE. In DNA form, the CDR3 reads TGTGCCAGCAGCGCAGGTCTGGAGGGTAGCTATGGCTACACCTTC. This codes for CASSAGLEGSYGYTF.

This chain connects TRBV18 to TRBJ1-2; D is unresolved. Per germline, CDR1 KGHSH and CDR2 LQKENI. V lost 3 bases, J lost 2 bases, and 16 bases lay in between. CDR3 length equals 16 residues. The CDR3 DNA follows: TGTGCCAGCTCACCTTCGGGGATTCGCTCCAACTATGGCTACACCTTC. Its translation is CASSPSGIRSNYGYTF.

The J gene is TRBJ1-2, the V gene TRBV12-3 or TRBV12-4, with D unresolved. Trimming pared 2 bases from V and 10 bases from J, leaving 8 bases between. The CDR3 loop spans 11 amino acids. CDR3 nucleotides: TGTGCCAGCAGTTTAAGCGGGCCCTACACCTTC. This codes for CASSLSGPYTF.

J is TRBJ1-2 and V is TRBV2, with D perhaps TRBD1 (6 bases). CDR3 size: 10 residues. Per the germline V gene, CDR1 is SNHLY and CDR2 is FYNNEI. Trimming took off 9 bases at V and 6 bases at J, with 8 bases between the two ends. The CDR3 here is CARRGNGYTF. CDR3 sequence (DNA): TGTGCCAGGAGGGGGAATGGCTACACCTTC.

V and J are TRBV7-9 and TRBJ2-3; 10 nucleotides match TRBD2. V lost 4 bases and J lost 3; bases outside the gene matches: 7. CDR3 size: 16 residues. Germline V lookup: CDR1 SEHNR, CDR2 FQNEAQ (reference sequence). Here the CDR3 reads CASSSPASGGTDTQYF. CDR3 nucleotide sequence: TGTGCCAGCAGCTCCCCGGCTAGCGGGGGAACAGATACGCAGTATTTT.

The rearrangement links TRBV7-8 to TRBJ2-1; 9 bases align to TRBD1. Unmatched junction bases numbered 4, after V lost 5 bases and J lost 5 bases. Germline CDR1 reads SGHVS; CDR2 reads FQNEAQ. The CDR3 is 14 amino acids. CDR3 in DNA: TGTGCCAGCAGCACAGGGGGCTTGAACAATGAGCAGTTCTTC. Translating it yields CASSTGGLNNEQFF.

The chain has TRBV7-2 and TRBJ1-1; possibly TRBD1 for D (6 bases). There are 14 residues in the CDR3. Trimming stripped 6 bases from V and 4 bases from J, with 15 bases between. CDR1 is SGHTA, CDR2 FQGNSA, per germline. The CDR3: CASRSQGSVTEAFF. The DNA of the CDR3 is TGTGCCAGCAGATCTCAGGGGTCGGTCACTGAAGCTTTCTTT.

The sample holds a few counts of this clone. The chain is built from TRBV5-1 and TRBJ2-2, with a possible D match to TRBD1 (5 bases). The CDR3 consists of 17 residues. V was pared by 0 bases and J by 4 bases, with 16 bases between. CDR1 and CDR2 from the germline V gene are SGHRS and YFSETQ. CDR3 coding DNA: TGCGCCAGCAGCTTGGCAAGTAGGGGCCGAGGCACCGGGGAGCTGTTTTTT. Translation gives CASSLASRGRGTGELFF. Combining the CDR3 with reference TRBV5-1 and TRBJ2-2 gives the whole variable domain KAGVTQTPRYLIKTRGQQVTLSCSPISGHRSVSWYQQTPGQGLQFLFEYFSETQRNKGNFPGRFSGRQFSNSRSEMNVSTLELGDSALYLCASSLASRGRGTGELFFGEGSRLTVL.

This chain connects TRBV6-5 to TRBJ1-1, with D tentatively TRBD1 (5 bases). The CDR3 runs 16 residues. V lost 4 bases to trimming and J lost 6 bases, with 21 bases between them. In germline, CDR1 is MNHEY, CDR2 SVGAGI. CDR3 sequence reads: CASSSTGFDRGSEAFF. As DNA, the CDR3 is TGTGCCAGCAGTTCCACCGGATTTGACAGAGGCTCTGAAGCTTTCTTT.

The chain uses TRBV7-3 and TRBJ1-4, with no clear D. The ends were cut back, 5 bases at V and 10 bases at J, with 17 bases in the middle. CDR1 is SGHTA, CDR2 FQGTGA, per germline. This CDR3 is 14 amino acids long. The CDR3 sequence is CASSPLGRRRKLFF. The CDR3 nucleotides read TGTGCCAGCAGCCCTCTGGGTAGGAGGCGAAAACTGTTTTTT.

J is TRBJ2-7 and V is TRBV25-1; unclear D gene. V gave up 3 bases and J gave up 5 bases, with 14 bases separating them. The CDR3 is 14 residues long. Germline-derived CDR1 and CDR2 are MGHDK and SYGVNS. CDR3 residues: CASSDPKNADEQYF. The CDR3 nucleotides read TGTGCCAGCAGTGACCCCAAGAATGCGGACGAGCAGTACTTC.

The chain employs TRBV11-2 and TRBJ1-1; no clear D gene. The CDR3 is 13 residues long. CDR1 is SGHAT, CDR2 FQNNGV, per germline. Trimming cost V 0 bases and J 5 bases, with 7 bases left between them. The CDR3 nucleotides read TGTGCCAGCAGCTTAGATCCTGCGACTGAAGCTTTCTTT. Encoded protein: CASSLDPATEAFF. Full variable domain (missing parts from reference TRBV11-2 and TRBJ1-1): EAGVAQSPRYKIIEKRQSVAFWCNPISGHATLYWYQQILGQGPKLLIQFQNNGVVDDSQLPKDRFSAERLKGVDSTLKIQPAKLEDSAVYLCASSLDPATEAFFGQGTRLTVV.